This T cell receptor beta chain came from a study of CD8 T cells in Susac syndrome. The CDR3 extends over 14 amino acids. The trim removed 6 bases at V and 2 bases at J, leaving 5 bases unmatched. This clonotype is a singleton in its sample. Sequencing of TCR beta covered CD8+ and CD4+ T cells obtained from blood. In contrast to the negatively isolated CD8+ and CD4+ T cells, TEMRA cells were FACS-enriched. An amount of RNA that ranged from 0.5 to 1 ug was reverse transcribed with random hexamers. Using its own MiXCR run on the immunoSEQ multiplex PCR reads, TCRdb lists one record per CDR3 protein. Of some 170,000 distinct CDR3 sequences in the sample, about 95% were seen once.

This TCR was recovered from a human donor in good health. The sample taken for sequencing was CD4+ T cells from PBMCs. The chain uses TRBV12-3 or TRBV12-4 and TRBJ2-7; 9 nucleotides match TRBD1. This CDR3 is CASSRRTGAYEQYF. The CDR3 nucleotides are TGTGCCAGCAGCCGCCGGACAGGGGCCTACGAGCAGTACTTC.